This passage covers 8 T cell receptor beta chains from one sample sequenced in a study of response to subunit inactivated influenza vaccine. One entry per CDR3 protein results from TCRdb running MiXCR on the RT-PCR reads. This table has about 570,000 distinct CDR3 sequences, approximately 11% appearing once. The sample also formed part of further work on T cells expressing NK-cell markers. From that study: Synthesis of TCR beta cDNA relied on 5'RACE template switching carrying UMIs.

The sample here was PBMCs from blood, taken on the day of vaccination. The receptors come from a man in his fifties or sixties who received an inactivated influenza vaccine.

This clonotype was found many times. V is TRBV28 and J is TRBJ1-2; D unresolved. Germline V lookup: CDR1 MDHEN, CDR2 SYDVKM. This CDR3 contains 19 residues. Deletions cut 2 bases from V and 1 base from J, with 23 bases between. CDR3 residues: CASSLEYRAGRRVNYGYTF. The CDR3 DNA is TGTGCCAGCAGTTTAGAGTACCGAGCCGGTCGGCGGGTTAACTATGGCTACACCTTC.

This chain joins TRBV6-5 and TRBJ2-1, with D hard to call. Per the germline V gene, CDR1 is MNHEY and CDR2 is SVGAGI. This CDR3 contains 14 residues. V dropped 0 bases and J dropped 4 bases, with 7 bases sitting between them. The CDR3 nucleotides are TGTGCCAGCAGTTACTCGATCCCTTACAATGAGCAGTTCTTC. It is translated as CASSYSIPYNEQFF.

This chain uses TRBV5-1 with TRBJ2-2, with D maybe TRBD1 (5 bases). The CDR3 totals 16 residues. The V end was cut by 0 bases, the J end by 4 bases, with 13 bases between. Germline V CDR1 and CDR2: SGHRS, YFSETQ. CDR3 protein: CASSLGQHRSTGELFF. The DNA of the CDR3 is TGCGCCAGCAGCTTGGGTCAGCACAGGTCCACCGGGGAGCTGTTTTTT.

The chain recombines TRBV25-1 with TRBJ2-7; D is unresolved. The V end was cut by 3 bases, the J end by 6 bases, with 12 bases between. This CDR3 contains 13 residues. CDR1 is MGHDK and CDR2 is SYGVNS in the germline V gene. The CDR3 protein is CASSDPSMSEQYF. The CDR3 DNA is TGTGCCAGCAGTGATCCCAGCATGTCCGAGCAGTACTTC.

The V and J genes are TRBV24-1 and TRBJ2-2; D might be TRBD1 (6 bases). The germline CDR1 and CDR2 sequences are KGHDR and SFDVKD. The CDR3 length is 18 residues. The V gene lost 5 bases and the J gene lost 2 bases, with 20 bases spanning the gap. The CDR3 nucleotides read TGTGCCACCAGTGCCGCCAGAGGGACACGGACTAACACCGGGGAGCTGTTTTTT. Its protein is CATSAARGTRTNTGELFF.

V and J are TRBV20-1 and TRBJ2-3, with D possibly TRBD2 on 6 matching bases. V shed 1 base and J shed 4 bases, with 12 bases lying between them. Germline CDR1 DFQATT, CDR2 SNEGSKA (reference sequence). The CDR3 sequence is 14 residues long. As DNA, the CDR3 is TGCAGTGCTAGAGTCGGGAGTAGCGCAGATACGCAGTATTTT. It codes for CSARVGSSADTQYF.

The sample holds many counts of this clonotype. CDR3 protein: CASSITGEKAGELFF. CDR3 DNA sequence: TGTGCCAGCAGCATTACAGGGGAAAAGGCCGGGGAGCTGTTTTTT. The rearrangement joins TRBV7-9 to TRBJ2-2; 7 bases agree with TRBD1. Trimming cost V 5 bases and J 6 bases; bases outside gene matches: 9. The CDR3 runs to 15 residues. Germline lookup yields CDR1 SEHNR and CDR2 FQNEAQ (reference sequence). The full variable domain, in which reference TRBV7-9 and TRBJ2-2 provide the parts outside the CDR3, is DTGVSQNPRHKITKRGQNVTFRCDPISEHNRLYWYRQTLGQGPEFLTYFQNEAQLEKSRLLSDRFSAERPKGSFSTLEIQRTEQGDSAMYLCASSITGEKAGELFFGEGSRLTVL.

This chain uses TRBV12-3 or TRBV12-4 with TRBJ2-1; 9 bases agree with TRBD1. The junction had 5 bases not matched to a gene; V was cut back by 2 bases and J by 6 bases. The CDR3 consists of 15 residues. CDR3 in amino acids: CASSLRQGEGNEQFF. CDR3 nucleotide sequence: TGTGCCAGCAGTTTAAGACAGGGGGAGGGCAATGAGCAGTTCTTC.